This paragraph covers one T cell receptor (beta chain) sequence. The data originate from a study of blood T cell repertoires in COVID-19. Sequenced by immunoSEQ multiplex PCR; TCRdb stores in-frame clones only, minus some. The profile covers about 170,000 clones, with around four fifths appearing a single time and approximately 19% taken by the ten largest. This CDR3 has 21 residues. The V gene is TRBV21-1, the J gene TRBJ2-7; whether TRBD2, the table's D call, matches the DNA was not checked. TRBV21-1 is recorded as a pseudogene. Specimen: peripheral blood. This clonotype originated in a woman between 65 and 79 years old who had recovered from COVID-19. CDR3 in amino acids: CASSKKSPCPPLAEAPYEQYF. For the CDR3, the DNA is TGTGCCAGCAGCAAAAAAAGTCCCTGCCCCCCTCTAGCTGAAGCTCCCTACGAGCAGTACTTC.